One and the same sample provided the 29 T cell receptor beta chains below, sequenced in a study of blood T cell repertoires in COVID-19 (TCRdb year 2020). Receptor libraries were prepared by the immunoSEQ multiplex PCR assay. TCRdb mirrors the immuneACCESS table, restricted to in-frame sequences. Some clones are absent from its copies; in checked studies, under half trace to an unresolved V gene, and the reason for the others is unknown. Present in this sample are 90,000 or so clones, 60% to 80% of which were seen just once. The ten largest clonotypes hold about 15% of the sample. Sequenced sample: peripheral blood. The source of these receptors is a woman of 80 years or more with acute or convalescent COVID-19.

This chain uses TRBV2 with TRBJ2-1; D not certain. This CDR3 comprises 15 residues. In germline, CDR1 is SNHLY, CDR2 FYNNEI. V lost 4 bases and J 10 bases, leaving 20 bases between the germline ends. The CDR3 DNA is TGTGCCAGCAGTGTGGCGGCCCCCCCGTACGGGGAGCAGTTCTTC. Amino acid sequence: CASSVAAPPYGEQFF.

The rearrangement joins TRBV10-3 to TRBJ1-6; D possibly corresponds to TRBD1 (6 bases). CDR3 length: 16 amino acids. V dropped 2 bases and J dropped 0 bases, with 8 bases sitting between them. The germline V gene encodes CDR1 ENHRY and CDR2 SYGVKD. The CDR3: CAISEARGSYNSPLHF. The CDR3 DNA reads as TGTGCCATCAGTGAGGCCAGGGGCTCCTATAATTCACCCCTCCACTTT.

J is TRBJ1-1 and V is TRBV7-2; perhaps TRBD1 as D (6 bases). The germline V gene encodes CDR1 SGHTA and CDR2 FQGNSA. The CDR3 totals 15 residues. Trimming took off 5 bases at V and 2 bases at J, with 15 bases between the two ends. CDR3 sequence reads: CASSPLFRGNTEAFF. The CDR3 DNA follows: TGTGCCAGCAGCCCCCTCTTCAGGGGTAACACTGAAGCTTTCTTT.

The V and J genes are TRBV7-2 and TRBJ2-3; TRBD2 matches 10 bases. This CDR3 has 17 amino acids. Trimming cost V 2 bases and J 6 bases; bases outside gene matches: 11. Germline V gives CDR1 SGHTA, CDR2 FQGNSA. The CDR3 DNA reads as TGTGCCAGCAGCTTATACGGGGGACTAGCGCTTGGGGATACGCAGTATTTT. Translated: CASSLYGGLALGDTQYF.

The chain has TRBV18 and TRBJ1-6, with TRBD1 matching 7 bases. Germline CDR1 KGHSH, CDR2 LQKENI. CDR3 size: 14 residues. V lost 8 bases and J lost 8; bases outside the gene matches: 9. CDR3 sequence: CASRTGTADSPLHF. CDR3 sequence (DNA): TGTGCCAGCCGTACTGGGACAGCCGATTCACCCCTCCACTTT.

This clone was observed once. CDR3 DNA sequence: TGTGCCAGCTCACCCGGGGTGGAAGCTTTCTTT. It codes for CASSPGVEAFF. The J gene is TRBJ1-1, the V gene TRBV18; D unresolved. This CDR3 is 11 amino acids long. Between the trimmed V and J ends, which lost 3 bases and 8 bases, there was a span of 7 bases. Per germline, CDR1 KGHSH and CDR2 LQKENI.

This chain joins TRBV9 and TRBJ2-1; D unresolved. Germline V CDR1 and CDR2: SGDLS, YYNGEE. V was trimmed by 4 bases and J by 1 base, leaving 12 bases between them. The CDR3 is 15 residues long. The CDR3 reads CASSPVVASYNEQFF. CDR3 nucleotide sequence: TGTGCCAGCAGCCCCGTGGTAGCTTCCTACAATGAGCAGTTCTTC.

The chain is built from TRBV5-1 and TRBJ1-1; D gene uncertain. Germline CDR1 is SGHRS and CDR2 is YFSETQ. The CDR3 length is 13 residues. Trimming took 4 bases from V and 3 from J, leaving 10 bases between them. The CDR3 DNA sequence: TGCGCCAGCAGCGAGGGTTTGGACACTGAAGCTTTCTTT. Protein product: CASSEGLDTEAFF.

The chain employs TRBV5-1 and TRBJ2-1; TRBD2 matches at 7 bases. CDR3 length: 14 residues. The V and J ends lost 5 bases and 0 bases, in that order; junction bases with no gene match: 2. From germline, CDR1 is SGHRS and CDR2 YFSETQ. The CDR3 region has the DNA TGCGCCAGCAGGCGGGAGATCTCCTACAATGAGCAGTTCTTC. As protein: CASRREISYNEQFF.

The chain joins TRBV9 to TRBJ2-1; TRBD1 agrees at 12 bases. Trimming removed 7 bases from V and 8 bases from J; junction bases left unmatched: 7. This CDR3 comprises 14 residues. Germline V gene sequence: CDR1 SGDLS, CDR2 YYNGEE. The CDR3 sequence is CASGRDRGLDEQFF. The CDR3 nucleotides read TGTGCCAGCGGGAGGGACAGGGGGCTGGATGAGCAGTTCTTC.

The chain carries TRBV5-6 and TRBJ2-7, with TRBD1 matching over 11 bases. Losses at the gene ends were 1 base for V and 4 bases for J; bases not matched to a gene: 7. Germline CDR1 SGHDT, CDR2 YYEEEE. The CDR3 covers 16 residues. The CDR3 DNA is TGTGCCAGCAGCTTGCGGGGAGGGACAGGGGGTTACGAGCAGTACTTC. This sequence encodes CASSLRGGTGGYEQYF.

V usage is TRBV24-1 and J usage is TRBJ2-1; 8 bases line up with TRBD1. The CDR3 spans 14 residues. The V gene end was trimmed by 7 bases and the J gene end by 5 bases; junction bases not matched to a gene: 6. CDR1 is KGHDR, CDR2 SFDVKD, per germline. The CDR3 region is CATSDTTGDNEQFF. As DNA, the CDR3 is TGTGCCACCAGCGACACGACAGGGGACAATGAGCAGTTCTTC.

V usage is TRBV6-5 and J usage is TRBJ1-2; the D is unclear. V was cut by 6 bases and J by 8 bases, with 13 bases left in between. The CDR3 totals 12 residues. CDR1 and CDR2 from the germline V gene are MNHEY and SVGAGI. CDR3 residues: CASSRGLGGYTF. CDR3 DNA sequence: TGTGCCAGCAGCCGCGGGCTGGGCGGCTACACCTTC.

The chain carries TRBV10-3 and TRBJ1-1; weak D call: TRBD1 (5 bases). Trimming left V 8 bases short and J 4 bases short, with 14 bases between. Germline V gene lookup returns CDR1 ENHRY and CDR2 SYGVKD. The CDR3 runs 13 residues. DNA for the CDR3: TGTGCCATCGTTAGCAGGGTGGGCACTGAAGCTTTCTTT. The encoded protein is CAIVSRVGTEAFF.

This chain uses TRBV10-3 with TRBJ1-3, with a possible D match to TRBD1 (5 bases). V was clipped by 10 bases and J by 1 base, with 14 bases between them. There are 14 residues in the CDR3. Germline loops: CDR1 ENHRY, CDR2 SYGVKD. CDR3 loop: CATRGQGSGNTIYF. For the CDR3, the DNA is TGTGCCACAAGGGGTCAAGGGTCTGGAAACACCATATATTTT.

The chain employs TRBV4-3 and TRBJ1-2, with 7 bases identical to TRBD1. The CDR3 spans 15 residues. Germline V gives CDR1 LGHNA, CDR2 YSLEER. J lost 8 bases, V lost 5 bases, and 14 bases had no gene match. Written as DNA, the CDR3 is TGCGCCAGCAGCTCTCCGGAGGAGGGGGCGGGAGGCTACACCTTC. It yields the protein CASSSPEEGAGGYTF.

V gene TRBV29-1 combines with J gene TRBJ1-2; 7 bases line up with TRBD1. V lost 6 bases, J lost 7 bases, and 5 bases stayed unmatched. Germline CDR1 is SQVTM and CDR2 is ANQGSEA. There are 11 residues in the CDR3. CDR3 amino acids: CSVQGWRGYTF. The CDR3 DNA is TGCAGCGTACAGGGGTGGCGTGGCTACACCTTC.

The rearrangement uses TRBV11-2 and TRBJ1-6; the D is unclear. Trimming left V 2 bases short and J 15 bases short, with 29 bases between. Per the germline V gene, CDR1 is SGHAT and CDR2 is FQNNGV. The CDR3 is made up of 18 amino acids. The CDR3 coding sequence is TGTGCCAGCAGCTTAACGGGGTCCCAGAGGCCAGACCGCTTGTACCTCCACTTT. It specifies CASSLTGSQRPDRLYLHF.

This sequence joins TRBV2 and TRBJ2-1; 11 nucleotides align to TRBD2. The V gene end was trimmed by 4 bases and the J gene end by 9 bases; junction bases not matched to a gene: 11. From germline, CDR1 is SNHLY and CDR2 FYNNEI. The length of the CDR3 is 16 residues. The chain's CDR3 is CASSGPDSGGAGEQFF. The CDR3 coding sequence is TGTGCCAGCAGTGGCCCCGATAGCGGGGGGGCCGGTGAGCAGTTCTTC.

The rearrangement uses TRBV6-6 and TRBJ2-1, with 7 bases identical to TRBD1. The CDR3 totals 16 residues. V was clipped by 7 bases and J by 8 bases; unmatched bases: 17. CDR1 MNHNY and CDR2 SVGAGI come from the germline V gene (reference sequence). For the CDR3, the DNA is TGTGCCAGCACCCCGCCCAAACTGACAGGGCATTATGAGCAGTTCTTC. This codes for CASTPPKLTGHYEQFF.

The CDR3 region has the DNA TGTGCCAGCAGCCAAGAGCTAGGGGGGGCGATTAATCAGCCCCAGCATTTT. It encodes CASSQELGGAINQPQHF. The rearrangement links TRBV4-2 to TRBJ1-5, with D possibly being TRBD1 (6 bases). V shed 0 bases and J shed 4 bases, with 16 bases lying between them. Germline V gives CDR1 LGHNA, CDR2 YNFKEQ. The CDR3 has 17 residues.

The rearrangement joins TRBV18 to TRBJ1-5; 8 bases are a match to TRBD1. The germline CDR1 and CDR2 sequences are KGHSH and LQKENI. Unmatched junction bases numbered 7, after V lost 5 bases and J lost 1 base. The CDR3 sequence is 16 residues long. Here the CDR3 reads CASSSGQGRSNQPQHF. The CDR3 nucleotides read TGTGCCAGCTCATCCGGACAGGGAAGGAGCAATCAGCCCCAGCATTTT.

V usage is TRBV24-1 and J usage is TRBJ1-5; D gene uncertain. Germline CDR1 reads KGHDR; CDR2 reads SFDVKD. V was shortened by 4 bases and J by 4 bases, with 7 bases between the two germline ends. The CDR3 totals 13 residues. CDR3 in amino acids: CATSEEGNQPQHF. The DNA for the CDR3 is TGTGCCACCAGTGAGGAGGGTAATCAGCCCCAGCATTTT.

The chain joins TRBV7-8 to TRBJ2-2; TRBD1 aligns across 8 bases. CDR3 length equals 16 residues. J lost 0 bases, V lost 5 bases, and 5 bases had no gene match. CDR1 SGHVS and CDR2 FQNEAQ come from the germline V gene. CDR3 region: CASSPPGQANTGELFF. The CDR3 DNA follows: TGTGCCAGCAGCCCCCCGGGACAGGCGAACACCGGGGAGCTGTTTTTT.

This clone appeared many times. The chain is built from TRBV5-1 and TRBJ2-7; TRBD2 is a possible D gene (5 bases). CDR3 length equals 13 residues. Between the trimmed V and J ends, which lost 4 bases and 5 bases, there was a span of 13 bases. Germline CDR1 is SGHRS and CDR2 is YFSETQ. CDR3 sequence (DNA): TGCGCCAGCAGCCCTGCCGGGGAGCACGAGCAGTACTTC. Amino acids: CASSPAGEHEQYF.

This chain joins TRBV6-5 and TRBJ2-7; a weak D match, TRBD2 (5 bases). The CDR3 length is 13 residues. Germline V gene data show CDR1 as MNHEY and CDR2 as SVGAGI. The ends were cut back, 6 bases at V and 5 bases at J, with 14 bases in the middle. The CDR3 DNA reads TGTGCCAGCAGCCCAGGAGGCCCCCACGAGCAGTACTTC. Residues: CASSPGGPHEQYF.

This clone was seen only a few times. The genes are TRBV7-2 and TRBJ2-7, with D maybe TRBD2 (5 bases). The V gene lost 5 bases and the J gene lost 0 bases, with 11 bases spanning the gap. The CDR3 is made up of 14 amino acids. From germline, CDR1 is SGHTA and CDR2 FQGNSA. The DNA of the CDR3 is TGTGCCAGCAGCCCCGAGCGGAGCTCCTACGAGCAGTACTTC. Amino acids: CASSPERSSYEQYF.

This rearrangement joins TRBV6-5 to TRBJ2-7; D possibly corresponds to TRBD1 (5 bases). Germline V gene sequence: CDR1 MNHEY, CDR2 SVGAGI. With 5 bases removed from V and 4 bases from J, the gap between germline ends came to 15 bases. The CDR3 contains 14 residues. CDR3 region: CASSQGFGRYEQYF. The CDR3 DNA reads as TGTGCCAGCAGTCAGGGATTTGGAAGGTACGAGCAGTACTTC.

The chain uses TRBV4-3 and TRBJ2-2; 8 nucleotides align to TRBD1. Germline loops: CDR1 LGHNA, CDR2 YSLEER. The CDR3 is made up of 14 amino acids. After removal of 4 bases from V and 6 bases from J, the junction contained 4 bases not matched to a gene. The chain's CDR3 is CASSLDRVSGELFF. The CDR3 DNA reads as TGCGCCAGCAGCCTGGACAGGGTATCCGGGGAGCTGTTTTTT.